This TCR beta chain stems from a study of T cell changes during pregnancy in multiple sclerosis. Clones were read by immunoSEQ multiplex PCR, and TCRdb kept only the in-frame ones, dropping some. In the table there are some 41,000 clones, about 94% of which are singletons. V shed 2 bases and J 4 bases; nucleotides not matched to a gene: 2. Germline CDR1 is SGDLS and CDR2 is YYNGEE. The CDR3 spans 14 residues. The receptor comes from a female donor with multiple sclerosis, enrolled in a pregnancy study. The sequencing here drew on CD8+ T cells from peripheral blood mononuclear cells, taken in the third trimester of pregnancy. The chain recombines TRBV9 with TRBJ2-1; 8 bases fit TRBD2. CDR3 sequence (DNA): TGTGCCAGCAGCGTGCTAGCGGGTTACAATGAGCAGTTCTTC. Its protein product is CASSVLAGYNEQFF.